A single sample is the source of the 21 T cell receptor beta chains below, sequenced in a study of blood T cell repertoires in COVID-19. Sequencing used immunoSEQ multiplex PCR; TCRdb keeps in-frame clones, though not all of them. The table lists under 250,000 clones, approximately 83% of them singletons. Sequencing was carried out using PBMCs or T cells enriched from blood (not recorded which). These receptors all come from a woman in her forties who had been exposed to COVID-19.

CDR3 protein: CASSLMGDKNTEAFF. The CDR3, as DNA: TGTGCCAGCAGCTTAATGGGGGACAAGAACACTGAAGCTTTCTTT. The chain is built from TRBV7-2 and TRBJ1-1, with a possible D match to TRBD1 (6 bases). V dropped 2 bases and J dropped 1 base, with 11 bases sitting between them. Germline CDR1 SGHTA, CDR2 FQGNSA. CDR3 length: 15 residues.

The J gene is TRBJ1-5, the V gene TRBV15, with 10 bases that match TRBD1. Germline CDR1 LNHNV, CDR2 YYDKDF (reference sequence). V was clipped by 2 bases and J by 3 bases; unmatched bases: 7. The CDR3 spans 17 residues. This chain's CDR3 is CATSRRDRGVLNQPQHF. CDR3 DNA: TGTGCCACCAGCAGAAGGGACAGGGGTGTCCTCAATCAGCCCCAGCATTTT.

The J gene is TRBJ1-5, the V gene TRBV7-2; TRBD1 aligns across 7 bases. Germline values: CDR1 SGHTA, CDR2 FQGNSA. The J segment lost 2 bases and the V segment lost 4 bases, leaving 2 bases of the junction unmatched. The CDR3 is 14 amino acids. Written as DNA, the CDR3 is TGTGCCAGCAGCTCCGACAGGGGCAATCAGCCCCAGCATTTT. Its translation is CASSSDRGNQPQHF.

This clone was detected only once. The chain carries TRBV12-3 or TRBV12-4 and TRBJ1-5, with unresolved D. Trimming removed 5 bases from V and 4 bases from J, with 9 bases in between. The CDR3 length is 13 residues. The CDR3 spells CASSPQVNQPQHF. The CDR3 bases are TGTGCCAGCAGTCCACAAGTGAATCAGCCCCAGCATTTT.

To note about this clone: Other DNA variants within this sample encode the same CDR3. This rearrangement joins TRBV5-1 to TRBJ2-2; 15 nucleotides agree with TRBD2. In germline, CDR1 is SGHRS, CDR2 YFSETQ. The CDR3 loop spans 19 amino acids. The V gene end was trimmed by 4 bases and the J gene end by 1 base; junction bases not matched to a gene: 8. CDR3 amino acids: CASSPQGLAGGKNTGELFF. The CDR3 nucleotides read TGCGCCAGCAGCCCTCAGGGACTAGCGGGGGGAAAGAACACCGGGGAGCTGTTTTTT. Filled out from reference TRBV5-1 and TRBJ2-2, the complete variable domain reads KAGVTQTPRYLIKTRGQQVTLSCSPISGHRSVSWYQQTPGQGLQFLFEYFSETQRNKGNFPGRFSGRQFSNSRSEMNVSTLELGDSALYLCASSPQGLAGGKNTGELFFGEGSRLTVL.

The genes are TRBV3-1 (or the pseudogene TRBV3-2) and TRBJ2-5; 9 nucleotides match TRBD2. V dropped 0 bases and J dropped 4; count of bases not matched to a gene: 9. The CDR3 runs 17 residues. The germline V gene has CDR1 LGHDT and CDR2 YNNKEL (reference sequence). As DNA, the CDR3 is TGTGCCAGCAGCCAAGATCCAGGCGGGGGGGCCGGAGAGACCCAGTACTTC. It translates to CASSQDPGGGAGETQYF.

V usage is TRBV28 and J usage is TRBJ1-4, with no clear D. Germline lookup yields CDR1 MDHEN and CDR2 SYDVKM. The germline V and J ends were trimmed by 5 bases and 0 bases, with 10 bases remaining between them. The CDR3 is made up of 15 amino acids. The CDR3: CASSGPVATNEKLFF. The CDR3 DNA sequence: TGTGCCAGCAGTGGGCCGGTTGCAACTAATGAAAAACTGTTTTTT.

The chain carries TRBV2 and TRBJ1-1; possible D gene TRBD1, 5 bases. V lost 7 bases and J lost 1, with 19 bases in between. CDR1 and CDR2 from the germline V gene are SNHLY and FYNNEI. The CDR3 loop spans 16 amino acids. CDR3: CASNGGLGRANTEAFF. The CDR3, as DNA: TGTGCCAGCAACGGGGGTTTGGGGAGGGCGAACACTGAAGCTTTCTTT.

This clone appeared a few times. V and J are TRBV6-1 and TRBJ1-2; D unresolved. The length of the CDR3 is 16 residues. Trimming took 1 base from V and 0 from J, leaving 12 bases between them. The germline CDR1 and CDR2 sequences are MNHNS and SASEGT. The CDR3 DNA reads TGTGCCAGCAGTGAAGTGGCAGGCCTAACTAACTATGGCTACACCTTC. This gives the protein CASSEVAGLTNYGYTF.

The chain couples TRBV10-3 to TRBJ1-1; a possible D gene is TRBD1 (6 bases). Per germline, CDR1 ENHRY and CDR2 SYGVKD. V lost 7 bases, J lost 4 bases, and 16 bases lay in between. The CDR3 loop spans 14 amino acids. The CDR3 is CAIKEQGSGTEAFF. CDR3 nucleotides: TGTGCCATCAAAGAACAGGGCTCGGGCACTGAAGCTTTCTTT.

This clone was observed once. The rearrangement joins TRBV3-1 (or the pseudogene TRBV3-2) to TRBJ1-2; tentatively, D is TRBD1 (6 bases). The CDR3 length is 14 residues. Trimming pared 0 bases from V and 5 bases from J, leaving 10 bases between. Germline V lookup: CDR1 LGHDT, CDR2 YNNKEL (reference sequence). The DNA for the CDR3 is TGTGCCAGCAGCCAAGACAGGGGATGGTATGGCTACACCTTC. Translated: CASSQDRGWYGYTF.

The V gene is TRBV27, the J gene TRBJ1-1; 7 bases fit TRBD1. The CDR3 totals 15 residues. Per germline, CDR1 MNHEY and CDR2 SMNVEV (reference sequence). CDR3 protein: CASQGSALGNTEAFF. CDR3 DNA sequence: TGTGCTTCACAGGGGTCGGCCTTGGGGAACACTGAAGCTTTCTTT.

The DNA for the CDR3 is TGTGCCAGCAGTACCGGGACAGGGGGCAGGGTGGCCCAGTACTTC. Translating it yields CASSTGTGGRVAQYF. V and J are TRBV6-2 or TRBV6-3 and TRBJ2-5; the match to TRBD1 covers 12 bases. The V gene end was trimmed by 5 bases and the J gene end by 9 bases; junction bases not matched to a gene: 10. This CDR3 comprises 15 residues. CDR1 MNHEY and CDR2 SVGEGT come from the germline V gene.

V and J are TRBV19 and TRBJ1-5, with a weak D call TRBD1 (6 bases). Germline assignment: CDR1 LNHDA and CDR2 SQIVND (reference sequence). CDR3 length: 16 residues. Between the trimmed V and J ends, which lost 9 bases and 2 bases, there was a span of 20 bases. CDR3 sequence reads: CASHRPGDGGNQPQHF. The CDR3 coding sequence is TGTGCCAGCCACCGGCCAGGGGACGGGGGCAATCAGCCCCAGCATTTT.

The rearrangement links TRBV6-2 or TRBV6-3 to TRBJ1-5; no reliable D call. The V end was cut by 0 bases, the J end by 6 bases, with 15 bases between. CDR1 MNHEY and CDR2 SVGEGT come from the germline V gene. The CDR3 runs to 16 residues. DNA of the CDR3: TGTGCCAGCAGTTACTCGAAACAAACAAATCGTCAGCCCCAGCATTTT. This translates into CASSYSKQTNRQPQHF.

V usage is TRBV6-5 and J usage is TRBJ1-1, with TRBD1 as a possible D gene (6 bases). V lost 6 bases to trimming and J lost 6 bases, with 17 bases between them. The CDR3 has 14 amino acids. Germline CDR1 MNHEY, CDR2 SVGAGI. CDR3 in DNA: TGTGCCAGCAGACCCAAAACCAGGGGATCTGAAGCTTTCTTT. As protein: CASRPKTRGSEAFF.

This clone was observed a few times. The chain recombines TRBV11-2 with TRBJ1-2; no definite D call. V lost 3 bases to trimming and J lost 3 bases, with 14 bases between them. This CDR3 is built from 15 residues. Per germline, CDR1 SGHAT and CDR2 FQNNGV. This chain's CDR3 is CASSLGSGRDYGYTF. DNA for the CDR3: TGTGCCAGCAGCTTGGGTTCGGGTCGAGACTATGGCTACACCTTC.

Turning to this clone: This may be a read error: a much more frequent sequence differs by one nucleotide. The chain uses TRBV6-1 and TRBJ1-1, with D perhaps TRBD1 (5 bases). CDR3 length: 14 residues. Between the trimmed V and J ends, which lost 3 bases and 1 base, there was a span of 9 bases. CDR1 is MNHNS, CDR2 SASEGT, per germline. CDR3 protein: CASSDRRGNTEAFF. CDR3 coding DNA: TGTGCCAGCAGTGACCGAAGGGGGAACACTGAAGCTTTCTTT.

The chain recombines TRBV7-8 with TRBJ2-1; 9 positions match TRBD1. CDR1 SGHVS and CDR2 FQNEAQ come from the germline V gene. The CDR3 has 17 residues. The junction had 9 bases not matched to a gene; V was cut back by 6 bases and J by 0 bases. CDR3 sequence (DNA): TGTGCCAGCAGTAGCGTACAGGGGGCGGTCTCCTACAATGAGCAGTTCTTC. Its translation: CASSSVQGAVSYNEQFF.

The J gene is TRBJ1-2, the V gene TRBV2, with 8 bases matching TRBD1. Trimming cost V 4 bases and J 4 bases; bases outside gene matches: 8. Germline CDR1 reads SNHLY; CDR2 reads FYNNEI. The CDR3 consists of 15 residues. CDR3 region: CASSGLEGTGYGYTF. CDR3 bases: TGTGCCAGCAGTGGGTTAGAAGGGACAGGCTATGGCTACACCTTC.

The chain couples TRBV5-1 to TRBJ1-2; 7 bases map to TRBD1. CDR3 size: 13 residues. The V segment lost 5 bases and the J segment 4 bases; nucleotides outside the gene matches: 5. Germline CDR1 reads SGHRS; CDR2 reads YFSETQ. The CDR3 here is CASSTTGSYGYTF. The CDR3 DNA reads as TGCGCCAGCAGTACGACAGGGAGCTATGGCTACACCTTC. The entire variable domain, with the rest obtained from reference TRBV5-1 and TRBJ1-2, is as follows: KAGVTQTPRYLIKTRGQQVTLSCSPISGHRSVSWYQQTPGQGLQFLFEYFSETQRNKGNFPGRFSGRQFSNSRSEMNVSTLELGDSALYLCASSTTGSYGYTFGSGTRLTVV.